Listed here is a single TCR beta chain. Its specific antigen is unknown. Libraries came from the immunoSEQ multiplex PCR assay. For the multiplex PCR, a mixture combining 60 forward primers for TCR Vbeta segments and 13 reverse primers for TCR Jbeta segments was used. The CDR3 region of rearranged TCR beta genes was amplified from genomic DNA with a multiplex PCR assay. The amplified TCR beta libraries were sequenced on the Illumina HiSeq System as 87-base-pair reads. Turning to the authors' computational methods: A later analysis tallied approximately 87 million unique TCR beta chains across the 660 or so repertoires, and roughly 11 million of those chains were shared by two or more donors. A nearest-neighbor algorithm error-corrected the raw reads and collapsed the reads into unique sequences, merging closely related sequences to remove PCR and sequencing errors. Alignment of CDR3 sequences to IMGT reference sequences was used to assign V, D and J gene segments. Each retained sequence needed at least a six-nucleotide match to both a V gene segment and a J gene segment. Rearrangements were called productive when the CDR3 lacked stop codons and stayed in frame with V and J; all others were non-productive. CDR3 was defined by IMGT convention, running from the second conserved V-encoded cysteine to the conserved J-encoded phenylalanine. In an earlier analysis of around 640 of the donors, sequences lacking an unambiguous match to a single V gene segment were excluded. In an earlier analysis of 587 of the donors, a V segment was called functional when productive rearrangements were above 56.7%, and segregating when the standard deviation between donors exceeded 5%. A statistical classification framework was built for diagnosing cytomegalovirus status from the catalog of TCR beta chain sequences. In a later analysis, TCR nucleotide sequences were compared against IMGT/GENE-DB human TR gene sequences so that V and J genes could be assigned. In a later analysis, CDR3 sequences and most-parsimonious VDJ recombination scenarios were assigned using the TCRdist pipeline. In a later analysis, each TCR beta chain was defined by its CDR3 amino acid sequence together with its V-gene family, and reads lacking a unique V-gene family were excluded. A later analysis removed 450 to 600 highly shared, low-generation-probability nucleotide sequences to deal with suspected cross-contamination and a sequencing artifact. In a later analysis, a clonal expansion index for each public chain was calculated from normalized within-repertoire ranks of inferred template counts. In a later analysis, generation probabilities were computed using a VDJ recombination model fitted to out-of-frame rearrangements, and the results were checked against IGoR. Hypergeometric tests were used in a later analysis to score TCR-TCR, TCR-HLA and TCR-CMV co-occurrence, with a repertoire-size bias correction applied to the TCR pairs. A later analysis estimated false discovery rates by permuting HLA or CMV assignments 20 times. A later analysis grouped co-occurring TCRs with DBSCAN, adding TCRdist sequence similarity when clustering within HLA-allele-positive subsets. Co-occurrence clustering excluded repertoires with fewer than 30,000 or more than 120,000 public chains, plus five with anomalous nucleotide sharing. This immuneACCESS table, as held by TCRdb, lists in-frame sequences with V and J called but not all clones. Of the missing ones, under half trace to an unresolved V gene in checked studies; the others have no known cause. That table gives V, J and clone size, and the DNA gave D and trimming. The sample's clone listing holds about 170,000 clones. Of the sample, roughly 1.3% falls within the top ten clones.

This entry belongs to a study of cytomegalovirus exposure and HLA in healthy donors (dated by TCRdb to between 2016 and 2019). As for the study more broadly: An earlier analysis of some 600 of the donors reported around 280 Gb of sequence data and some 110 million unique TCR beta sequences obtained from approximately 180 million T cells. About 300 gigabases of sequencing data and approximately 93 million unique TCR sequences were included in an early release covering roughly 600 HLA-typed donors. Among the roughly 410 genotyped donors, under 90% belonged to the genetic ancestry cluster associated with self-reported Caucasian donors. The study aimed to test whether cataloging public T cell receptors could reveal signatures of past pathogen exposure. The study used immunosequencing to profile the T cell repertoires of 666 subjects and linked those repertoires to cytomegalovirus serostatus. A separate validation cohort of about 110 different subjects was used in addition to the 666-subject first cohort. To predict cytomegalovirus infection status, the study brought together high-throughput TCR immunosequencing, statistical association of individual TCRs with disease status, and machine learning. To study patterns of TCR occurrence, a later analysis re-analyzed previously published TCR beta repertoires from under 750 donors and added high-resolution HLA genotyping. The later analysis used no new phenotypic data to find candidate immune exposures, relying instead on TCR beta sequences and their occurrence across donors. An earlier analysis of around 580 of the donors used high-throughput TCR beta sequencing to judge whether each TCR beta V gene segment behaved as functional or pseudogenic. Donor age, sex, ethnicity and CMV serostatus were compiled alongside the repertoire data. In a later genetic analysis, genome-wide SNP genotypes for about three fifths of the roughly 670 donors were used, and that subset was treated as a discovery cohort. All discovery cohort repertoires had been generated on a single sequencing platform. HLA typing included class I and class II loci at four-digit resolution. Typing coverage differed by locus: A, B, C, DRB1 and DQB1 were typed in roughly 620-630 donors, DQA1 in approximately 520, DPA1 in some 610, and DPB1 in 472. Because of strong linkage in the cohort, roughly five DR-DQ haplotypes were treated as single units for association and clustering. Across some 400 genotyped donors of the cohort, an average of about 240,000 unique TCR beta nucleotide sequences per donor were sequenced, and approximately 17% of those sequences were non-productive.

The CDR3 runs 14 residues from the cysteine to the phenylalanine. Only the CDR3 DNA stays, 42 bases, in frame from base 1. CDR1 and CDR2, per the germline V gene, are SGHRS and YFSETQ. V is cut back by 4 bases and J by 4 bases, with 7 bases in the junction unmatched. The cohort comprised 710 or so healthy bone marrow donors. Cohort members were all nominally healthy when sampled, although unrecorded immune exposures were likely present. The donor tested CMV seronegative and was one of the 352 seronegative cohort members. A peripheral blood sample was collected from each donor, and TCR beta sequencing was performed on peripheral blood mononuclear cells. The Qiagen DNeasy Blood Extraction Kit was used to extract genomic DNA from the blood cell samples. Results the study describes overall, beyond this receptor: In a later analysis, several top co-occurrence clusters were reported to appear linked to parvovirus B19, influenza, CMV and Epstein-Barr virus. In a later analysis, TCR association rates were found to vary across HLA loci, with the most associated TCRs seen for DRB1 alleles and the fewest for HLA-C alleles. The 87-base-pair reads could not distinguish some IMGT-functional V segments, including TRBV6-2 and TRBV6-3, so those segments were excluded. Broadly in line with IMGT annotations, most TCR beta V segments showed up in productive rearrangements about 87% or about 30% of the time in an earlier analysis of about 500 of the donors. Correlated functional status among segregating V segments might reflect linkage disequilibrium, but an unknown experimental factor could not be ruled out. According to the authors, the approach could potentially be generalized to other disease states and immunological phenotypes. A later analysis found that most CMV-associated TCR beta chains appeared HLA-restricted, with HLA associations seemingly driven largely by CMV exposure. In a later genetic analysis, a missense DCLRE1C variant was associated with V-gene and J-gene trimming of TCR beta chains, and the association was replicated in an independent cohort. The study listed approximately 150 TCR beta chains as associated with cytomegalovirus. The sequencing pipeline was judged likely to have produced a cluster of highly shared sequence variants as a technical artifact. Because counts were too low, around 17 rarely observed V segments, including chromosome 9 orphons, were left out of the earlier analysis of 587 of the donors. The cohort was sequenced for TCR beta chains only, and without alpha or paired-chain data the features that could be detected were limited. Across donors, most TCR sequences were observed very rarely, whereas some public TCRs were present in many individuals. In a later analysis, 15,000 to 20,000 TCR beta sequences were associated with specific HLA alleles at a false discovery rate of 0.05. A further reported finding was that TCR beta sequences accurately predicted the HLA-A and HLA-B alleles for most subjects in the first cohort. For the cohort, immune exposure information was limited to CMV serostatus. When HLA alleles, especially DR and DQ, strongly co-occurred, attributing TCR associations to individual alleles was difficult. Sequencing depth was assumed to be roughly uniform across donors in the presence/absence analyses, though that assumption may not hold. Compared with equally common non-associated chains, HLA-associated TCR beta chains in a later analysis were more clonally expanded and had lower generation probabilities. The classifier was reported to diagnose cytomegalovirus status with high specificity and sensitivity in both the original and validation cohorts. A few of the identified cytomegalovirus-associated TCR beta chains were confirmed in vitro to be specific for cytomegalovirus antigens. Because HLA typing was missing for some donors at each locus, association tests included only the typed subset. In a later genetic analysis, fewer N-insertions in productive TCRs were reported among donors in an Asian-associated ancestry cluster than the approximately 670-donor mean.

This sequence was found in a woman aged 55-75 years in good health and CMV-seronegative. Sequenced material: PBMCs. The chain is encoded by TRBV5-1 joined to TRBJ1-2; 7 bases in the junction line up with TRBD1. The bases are TGCGCCAGCAGCACGACAGGGTTTATCTATGGCTACACCTTC. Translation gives CASSTTGFIYGYTF.